These 26 T cell receptor beta chains originate from one sample sequenced in a study of T cells in Graves' hyperthyroidism and ophthalmopathy (dated by TCRdb to about 2019). Libraries were made using multiplex PCR. TCRdb records Illumina HiSeq 2000 as the sequencer. The TCR beta CDR3 regions were amplified from RNA transcripts. A first-round RT-PCR of the TCR CDR3 used the HTBI primer set with the Qiagen OneStep RT-PCR kit. TCRdb trimmed the raw reads at Q25, called clones with MiXCR and kept productive beta chains. All rows with the same CDR3 protein become a single entry with the most common DNA and genes. This sample gives a few hundred thousand distinct CDR3 sequences in total; less than 20% of them show up just once. 15% of the sample is in the top ten clones. Material: blood. Every receptor here comes from a woman between 40 and 50 years old with Graves' ophthalmopathy.

This clonotype was seen more than once but under ten times. The genes are TRBV7-6 and TRBJ2-7, with 7 positions matching TRBD1. Germline values: CDR1 SGHVS, CDR2 FNYEAQ. This CDR3 is 17 amino acids long. J lost 1 base, V lost 0 bases, and 9 bases had no gene match. The CDR3 nucleotides read TGTGCCAGCAGCTTAGCGGCAGCATGGACAGGATCCTACGAGCAGTACTTC. It yields the protein CASSLAAAWTGSYEQYF.

This clonotype appeared many times. The gene calls are TRBV6-2 or TRBV6-3 and TRBJ1-1; 8 bases line up with TRBD1. This CDR3 has 15 residues. Germline V gene sequence: CDR1 MNHEY, CDR2 SVGEGT. V trimming: 6 bases; J trimming: 5 bases; junction bases outside the gene matches: 11. CDR3 sequence: CASRTGGQGRTEAFF. CDR3 DNA sequence: TGTGCCAGCAGGACGGGCGGACAGGGACGAACTGAAGCTTTCTTT.

This clonotype has more than one count but fewer than ten. The V and J genes are TRBV6-1 and TRBJ1-1; D unresolved. CDR1 and CDR2 (germline): MNHNS, SASEGT. V dropped 0 bases and J dropped 6 bases, with 23 bases sitting between them. The CDR3 consists of 18 residues. The CDR3 DNA follows: TGTGCCAGCAGTGAAGCGGACCGCCTTCCTAGTGCAGGCGCTGAAGCTTTCTTT. Protein sequence: CASSEADRLPSAGAEAFF.

This clonotype has at least ten counts. The CDR3 reads CASSHKQSYGYTF. CDR3 DNA: TGTGCCAGCAGTCATAAACAGTCCTATGGCTACACCTTC. This sequence joins TRBV6-5 and TRBJ1-2; no firm D call. Deletions cut 5 bases from V and 4 bases from J, with 11 bases between. The CDR3 has 13 residues. Germline V gene data show CDR1 as MNHEY and CDR2 as SVGAGI.

Note on this clonotype: Because it lacks the conserved phenylalanine or tryptophan at the end, this CDR3 is likely a read error. The chain recombines TRBV6-4 with TRBJ2-3; D possibly corresponds to TRBD1 (6 bases). The germline V gene has CDR1 MRHNA and CDR2 SNTAGT. The length of the CDR3 is 14 residues. V lost 4 bases to trimming and J lost 1 base, with 9 bases between them. This chain's CDR3 is CASSGTAGTDTQYY. DNA of the CDR3: TGTGCCAGCAGTGGGACAGCGGGCACAGATACGCAGTATTAT.

This clonotype was recorded many times. The gene calls are TRBV9 and TRBJ1-1; D perhaps matches TRBD1 (5 bases). CDR3 length: 14 amino acids. Germline-derived CDR1 and CDR2 are SGDLS and YYNGEE. V was cut by 4 bases and J by 4 bases, with 14 bases left in between. The CDR3 region is CASSPGPPATEAFF. The CDR3, as DNA: TGTGCCAGCAGCCCGGGACCGCCTGCCACTGAAGCTTTCTTT.

This clonotype was seen ten or more times. The CDR3 nucleotides read TGCAGTGCTGCGGGACTCGGGGAGGGAGAGACCCAGTACTTC. It yields the protein CSAAGLGEGETQYF. This chain links TRBV20-1 with TRBJ2-5, with TRBD2 identical over 7 bases. The V segment lost 5 bases and the J segment 4 bases; nucleotides outside the gene matches: 10. This CDR3 has 14 residues. The germline V gene has CDR1 DFQATT and CDR2 SNEGSKA (reference sequence).

In this sample, this clonotype turned up many times. The genes are TRBV20-1 and TRBJ2-7; TRBD2 agrees at 7 bases. The CDR3 sequence is 14 residues long. Germline loops: CDR1 DFQATT, CDR2 SNEGSKA (reference sequence). Trimming took 2 bases from V and 5 from J; bases not matched to a gene: 9. The CDR3 DNA reads TGCAGTGCTAGATTAGGGAGGGAATACAACGAGCAGTACTTC. Amino acid sequence: CSARLGREYNEQYF.

V and J are TRBV6-1 and TRBJ2-5; the D gene could be TRBD1 or TRBD2 (6 bases each). The CDR3 has 15 amino acids. Trimming removed 6 bases at V and 2 bases at J, with 16 bases between. Germline V gene data show CDR1 as MNHNS and CDR2 as SASEGT. The CDR3 region is CASSSKGGAQETQYF. The CDR3 coding sequence is TGTGCCAGCAGCTCGAAGGGGGGTGCACAAGAGACCCAGTACTTC.

This clonotype has at least ten counts. The rearrangement uses TRBV9 and TRBJ2-5, with a possible D match to TRBD1 (6 bases). The CDR3 is 16 residues long. Germline-derived CDR1 and CDR2 are SGDLS and YYNGEE. The ends were cut back, 3 bases at V and 0 bases at J, with 15 bases in the middle. The CDR3 region is CASSARGSPYQETQYF. CDR3 in DNA: TGTGCCAGCAGCGCGAGGGGGAGTCCCTACCAAGAGACCCAGTACTTC.

This rearrangement joins TRBV5-5 to TRBJ2-2; TRBD2 aligns across 11 bases. Trimming took 0 bases from V and 4 from J; bases not matched to a gene: 2. Germline CDR1 is SGHKS and CDR2 is YYEKEE (reference sequence). This CDR3 has 16 residues. The CDR3 bases are TGTGCCAGCAGCTTGGTGGGGACTAGCGGCACCGGGGAGCTGTTTTTT. Protein sequence: CASSLVGTSGTGELFF.

This clonotype was picked up many times. The chain combines TRBV28 with TRBJ2-5; 9 nucleotides line up with TRBD2. The CDR3 is 17 amino acids. The V gene's germline CDR1 is MDHEN and CDR2 SYDVKM. V lost 3 bases to trimming and J lost 4 bases; unmatched junction nucleotides: 12. The CDR3 loop is CASSFLGYSGSGETQYF. As DNA, the CDR3 is TGTGCCAGCAGTTTCCTAGGGTATAGCGGGAGTGGAGAGACCCAGTACTTC.

This clonotype was found many times. This CDR3 fails to terminate in the conserved phenylalanine or tryptophan, so it likely reflects a read error. The gene calls are TRBV12-3 or TRBV12-4 and TRBJ2-7; D gene uncertain. Trimming cost V 8 bases and J 0 bases, with 8 bases left between them. The CDR3 length is 12 residues. The CDR3 DNA reads TGTGCCAGCTCAAACCCCTCCTACGAGCAGTACCTC. Protein sequence: CASSNPSYEQYL.

J is TRBJ2-7 and V is TRBV28, with 8 bases identical to TRBD2. Germline trimming cut 2 bases from V and 3 bases from J; bases unmatched to any gene: 12. The CDR3 consists of 17 residues. Germline CDR1 reads MDHEN; CDR2 reads SYDVKM. CDR3 nucleotide sequence: TGTGCCAGCAGTTTAACATCTTTGGTAGCGGGGAACTACGAGCAGTACTTC. Translation: CASSLTSLVAGNYEQYF. The full variable domain, completed using reference TRBV28 and TRBJ2-7, is DVKVTQSSRYLVKRTGEKVFLECVQDMDHENMFWYRQDPGLGLRLIYFSYDVKMKEKGDIPEGYSVSREKKERFSLILESASTNQTSMYLCASSLTSLVAGNYEQYFGPGTRLTVT.

The chain has TRBV6-1 and TRBJ2-7; possible D gene TRBD1, 5 bases. CDR3 length: 15 amino acids. Germline V gene data show CDR1 as MNHNS and CDR2 as SASEGT. The V gene lost 7 bases and the J gene lost 1 base, with 17 bases spanning the gap. This CDR3 is CASKYEWGGSYEQYF. CDR3 in DNA: TGTGCCAGCAAGTACGAGTGGGGCGGTTCCTACGAGCAGTACTTC.

The rearrangement joins TRBV20-1 to TRBJ2-7; D is ambiguous. Germline V gives CDR1 DFQATT, CDR2 SNEGSKA (reference sequence). There are 13 residues in the CDR3. V gave up 6 bases and J gave up 1 base, with 13 bases separating them. The CDR3 loop reads CSASPPASYEQYF. The CDR3 DNA is TGCAGTGCGTCCCCACCAGCGTCCTACGAGCAGTACTTC.

Ten or more counts support this clonotype. The rearrangement links TRBV12-3 or TRBV12-4 to TRBJ1-5; TRBD1 matches 7 bases. The junction had 20 bases not matched to a gene; V was cut back by 6 bases and J by 9 bases. The CDR3 contains 17 residues. CDR3 nucleotide sequence: TGTGCCAGCAGCGATCGCCCCTCGACAGGGACTGGCGGGCCCCAGCATTTT. Protein sequence: CASSDRPSTGTGGPQHF.

This CDR3 is CASSLVGGLAGGPDEQYF. For the CDR3, the DNA is TGTGCCAGCAGCTTAGTCGGGGGACTAGCGGGAGGGCCAGACGAGCAGTACTTC. The chain is built from TRBV7-8 and TRBJ2-7; TRBD2 aligns across 16 bases. The CDR3 runs 18 residues. V gave up 1 base and J gave up 5 bases; unmatched junction bases: 8. Germline CDR1 and CDR2: SGHVS and FQNEAQ.

This clonotype was seen ten or more times. This sequence joins TRBV5-4 and TRBJ1-1; D is unresolved. Trimming cost V 3 bases and J 0 bases, with 18 bases left between them. The CDR3 covers 17 residues. Looked up from germline, CDR1 is SGHNT and CDR2 is YYREEE (reference sequence). CDR3 DNA sequence: TGTGCCAGCAGCTATCGGCCCTGGAGAAACATGAACACTGAAGCTTTCTTT. Translating gives CASSYRPWRNMNTEAFF. The whole variable domain, remainder taken from reference TRBV5-4 and TRBJ1-1, is ETGVTQSPTHLIKTRGQQVTLRCSSQSGHNTVSWYQQALGQGPQFIFQYYREEENGRGNFPPRFSGLQFPNYSSELNVNALELDDSALYLCASSYRPWRNMNTEAFFGQGTRLTVV.

This clonotype was detected many times. The chain recombines TRBV2 with TRBJ1-5; D gene uncertain. This CDR3 is built from 13 residues. Germline V gives CDR1 SNHLY, CDR2 FYNNEI. The V and J ends lost 7 bases and 3 bases respectively, with 10 bases between them. The CDR3 DNA reads TGTGCCAGCAAACCCCGCCTCAATCAGCCCCAGCATTTT. Amino acid sequence: CASKPRLNQPQHF. The full variable domain, in which reference TRBV2 and TRBJ1-5 provide the parts outside the CDR3, is EPEVTQTPSHQVTQMGQEVILRCVPISNHLYFYWYRQILGQKVEFLVSFYNNEISEKSEIFDDQFSVERPDGSNFTLKIRSTKLEDSAMYFCASKPRLNQPQHFGDGTRLSIL.

Regarding this clonotype: Compared with germline, one end of the junction differs, possibly owing to a read error. This chain joins TRBV7-2 and TRBJ2-7; D is unresolved. This CDR3 spans 12 amino acids. Germline values: CDR1 SGHTA, CDR2 FQGNSA. The CDR3 DNA sequence: TGTGCCAGCATCCCACACCAGTACGAGCAGTCCTTC. Its protein is CASIPHQYEQSF.

Points on this clonotype: A much larger clone lies one base from this, so it may be a read error. The DNA of the CDR3 is TGTGGCAGCAGCCAATACGCGAGCGTAAATCAGCCCCAGCATTTT. Translated: CGSSQYASVNQPQHF. The chain is built from TRBV12-3 or TRBV12-4 and TRBJ1-5, with D unresolved. This CDR3 has 15 amino acids.

This clonotype has a count of ten or more. The chain is built from TRBV11-2 and TRBJ1-1; unclear D gene. Trimming left V 8 bases short and J 4 bases short, with 8 bases between. Germline loops: CDR1 SGHAT, CDR2 FQNNGV. This CDR3 has 11 residues. The CDR3 loop is CASRGFTEAFF. The DNA of the CDR3 is TGTGCCAGCCGAGGGTTCACTGAAGCTTTCTTT. The full variable domain, in which reference TRBV11-2 and TRBJ1-1 provide the parts outside the CDR3, is EAGVAQSPRYKIIEKRQSVAFWCNPISGHATLYWYQQILGQGPKLLIQFQNNGVVDDSQLPKDRFSAERLKGVDSTLKIQPAKLEDSAVYLCASRGFTEAFFGQGTRLTVV.

This clonotype was recorded at least ten times. One base away lies a much larger clone, so this may be a sequencing read error. The V call is TRBV28, the J call TRBJ2-7, with TRBD2 matching 9 bases. CDR1 is MDHEN and CDR2 is SYDVKM in the germline V gene. The CDR3 runs 15 residues. CDR3 DNA: TGTGCCAGCAGTTCAAGGAGCGGGAGGCTCTACGAGCGGTACTTC. Residues: CASSSRSGRLYERYF.

Many counts were recorded for this clonotype. V gene TRBV10-3 combines with J gene TRBJ2-3, with TRBD1 identical over 7 bases. The germline gives CDR1 ENHRY, CDR2 SYGVKD. V lost 10 bases, J lost 4 bases, and 11 bases stayed unmatched. This CDR3 contains 14 residues. The DNA of the CDR3 is TGTGCCACCCTCCCCGGGACAGATCCAGATACGCAGTATTTT. Translating it yields CATLPGTDPDTQYF.

This clonotype occurred many times. The rearrangement uses TRBV27 and TRBJ1-2, with no clear D. The CDR3 has 16 residues. The V and J ends lost 3 bases and 2 bases respectively, with 16 bases between them. Germline V CDR1 and CDR2: MNHEY, SMNVEV (reference sequence). The DNA for the CDR3 is TGTGCCAGCAGTTTGAGAAGGCAGCCACCCAACTATGGCTACACCTTC. The encoded protein is CASSLRRQPPNYGYTF.